This T cell receptor (beta chain) emerged from a study of shared clonotypes between healthy human individuals. Using immunoSEQ multiplex PCR, the repertoire was profiled, and TCRdb retains in-frame clones only, with some absent. The sample contains about 2.5 million clones, 85% to 95% of which appear only once. There are 14 residues in the CDR3. V shed 10 bases and J shed 4 bases, with 19 bases lying between them. CDR1 and CDR2 from the germline V gene are ENHRY and SYGVKD. This clone was seen only a few times. Material for sequencing was naive CD4+ T cells from PBMCs. As for subset: CD45RA+ positively selected. The sequence derives from a man between 18 and 35 years old in good health. Some clones in this sample may be carry-over from other donors' samples. The chain links TRBV10-3 to TRBJ1-2; maybe TRBD1 (6 bases). The CDR3 DNA reads as TGTGCCACCGGACGTGGGGGCGCGATCTATGGCTACACCTTC. It encodes CATGRGGAIYGYTF.